The entry that follows covers one T cell receptor beta chain sequence. What it binds is unknown. With listed TCR primers and previously described methods, bulk TCR libraries were prepared. In TCRdb, the PCR reads were re-called with MiXCR into one record per CDR3 protein. The sample includes roughly 300,000 distinct CDR3 sequences, about 23% seen only once; the top ten take 0.74%. This record belongs to a study of molecular identifiers for immune sequencing clone quantification. This CDR3 is built from 15 residues. The germline CDR1 and CDR2 sequences are SEHNR and FQNEAQ (reference sequence). V trimming: 5 bases; J trimming: 15 bases; junction bases outside the gene matches: 17. A CD8+CD4-CCR7+CD45RA+ gate was used to sort naive CD8 T cells. Findings and limits, study-wide: Clones above 20 RNA copies contained over 97% of effector molecules and under 1% of naive molecules.

The sequence derives from a human donor in good health. Some libraries in this study had Jurkat cell RNA spiked in. Input material: naive CD8+ T cells from blood, with Jurkat cell RNA spiked in. Sample subset: FACS-sorted CD8+CD4-CCR7+CD45RA+ naive T cells. The rearrangement links TRBV7-9 to TRBJ2-1; 9 bases agree with TRBD1. The CDR3 region is CASSNRDRVDVGRFF. DNA of the CDR3: TGTGCCAGCAGCAACCGGGACAGGGTCGATGTAGGGCGGTTCTTC.